Presented here are 23 T cell receptor beta chains from one specimen sequenced in a study of graft-versus-host responses after intestinal transplantation. The antigens for these receptors are not known. Sequenced by immunoSEQ multiplex PCR; TCRdb stores in-frame clones only, minus some. Of 90,000 to 130,000 clones in the sample, just over 90% were seen once. The sample consisted of unstimulated CD8+ T cells sorted from spleen or lymph node cells, taken before intestinal transplant. The receptors here all came from a human donor who received an intestinal transplant.

This clone was detected only once. This chain joins TRBV19 and TRBJ2-7; 12 bases match TRBD2. The CDR3 is 15 residues long. V lost 5 bases and J lost 1; bases outside the gene matches: 3. Germline CDR1 is LNHDA and CDR2 is SQIVND (reference sequence). The CDR3 DNA follows: TGTGCCAGTAGTGTCGGACTAGCGGGGTCCTACGAGCAGTACTTC. Translated: CASSVGLAGSYEQYF.

The chain employs TRBV11-3 and TRBJ2-1, with D possibly matching TRBD1 (5 bases). The CDR3 loop spans 15 amino acids. V gave up 5 bases and J gave up 2 bases, with 13 bases separating them. Germline lookup yields CDR1 SGHNT and CDR2 YENEEA. CDR3 region: CASSDSLGAYNEQFF. The CDR3 DNA reads as TGTGCCAGCAGCGACAGCCTTGGGGCCTACAATGAGCAGTTCTTC. Together with reference TRBV11-3 and TRBJ2-1, the CDR3 gives the full variable domain: EAGVVQSPRYKIIEKKQPVAFWCNPISGHNTLYWYLQNLGQGPELLIRYENEEAVDDSQLPKDRFSAERLKGVDSTLKIQPAELGDSAVYLCASSDSLGAYNEQFFGPGTRLTVL.

The chain employs TRBV30 and TRBJ1-1; D gene unclear. V lost 0 bases and J lost 5, with 16 bases in between. Germline CDR1 reads GTSNPN; CDR2 reads SVGIG (reference sequence). This CDR3 spans 15 amino acids. CDR3 residues: CAWSVPGHTWTEAFF. The DNA of the CDR3 is TGTGCCTGGAGTGTACCTGGCCATACTTGGACTGAAGCTTTCTTT.

The chain employs TRBV5-6 and TRBJ2-1; 7 nucleotides line up with TRBD1. V trimming: 4 bases; J trimming: 12 bases; junction bases outside the gene matches: 16. The CDR3 is 15 residues long. In germline, CDR1 is SGHDT, CDR2 YYEEEE. The CDR3 DNA reads as TGTGCCAGCAGCCCCCTCACAGGGGTTCAGCGCACGCAGTTCTTC. Encoded protein: CASSPLTGVQRTQFF.

The chain employs TRBV27 and TRBJ2-7; 7 positions agree with TRBD1. The CDR3 is made up of 16 amino acids. Per germline, CDR1 MNHEY and CDR2 SMNVEV (reference sequence). V lost 0 bases to trimming and J lost 4 bases; unmatched junction nucleotides: 9. CDR3 loop: CASSLSGPGGVYEQYF. The CDR3 bases are TGTGCCAGCAGTTTATCCGGGCCAGGGGGAGTATACGAGCAGTACTTC.

The CDR3 reads CASSQRTSGRVEDTQYF. The CDR3 region has the DNA TGTGCCAGCAGCCAAAGGACTAGCGGGAGGGTAGAAGATACGCAGTATTTT. This chain uses TRBV14 with TRBJ2-3, with 15 nucleotides matching TRBD2. The J segment lost 5 bases and the V segment lost 2 bases, leaving 5 bases of the junction unmatched. Germline lookup yields CDR1 SGHDN and CDR2 FVKESK. The CDR3 covers 17 residues.

The chain joins TRBV21-1 to TRBJ2-3; the table's D call, TRBD2, has no DNA check behind it. TRBV21-1 is a documented pseudogene. There are 13 residues in the CDR3. This CDR3 is CASSKSGPNTQYF. In nucleotides, the CDR3 is TGTGCCAGCAGCAAAAGCGGTCCAAATACGCAGTATTTT.

This chain links TRBV19 with TRBJ2-1, with 8 nucleotides matching TRBD2. The CDR3 covers 13 residues. The J segment lost 7 bases and the V segment lost 8 bases, leaving 7 bases of the junction unmatched. Germline values: CDR1 LNHDA, CDR2 SQIVND (reference sequence). CDR3 amino acids: CASSSGGMNEQFF. The DNA of the CDR3 is TGTGCCAGTTCCTCGGGGGGGATGAATGAGCAGTTCTTC.

The chain combines TRBV19 with TRBJ2-3; possible D gene TRBD1, 5 bases. The CDR3 loop spans 14 amino acids. V lost 5 bases to trimming and J lost 1 base, with 10 bases between them. Germline CDR1 reads LNHDA; CDR2 reads SQIVND (reference sequence). The CDR3 coding sequence is TGTGCCAGTAGTCCTGAACAGGGCACAGATACGCAGTATTTT. Its translation is CASSPEQGTDTQYF.

The chain employs TRBV19 and TRBJ2-4, with a weak D call TRBD2 (6 bases). The CDR3 has 13 residues. V lost 6 bases to trimming and J lost 8 bases, with 14 bases between them. The germline gives CDR1 LNHDA, CDR2 SQIVND (reference sequence). As DNA, the CDR3 is TGTGCCAGTAGGGTCCCTAGCGAGGACATTCAGTACTTC. Translating gives CASRVPSEDIQYF.

The chain couples TRBV5-1 to TRBJ1-1, with TRBD1 identical over 8 bases. With V trimmed by 3 bases and J by 4 bases, 2 bases remained unmatched. The CDR3 contains 13 residues. Germline CDR1 and CDR2: SGHRS and YFSETQ. CDR3 nucleotides: TGCGCCAGCAGCTCAGGGGGCTTCACTGAAGCTTTCTTT. This gives the protein CASSSGGFTEAFF. Drawing the rest from reference TRBV5-1 and TRBJ1-1, the complete variable domain is KAGVTQTPRYLIKTRGQQVTLSCSPISGHRSVSWYQQTPGQGLQFLFEYFSETQRNKGNFPGRFSGRQFSNSRSEMNVSTLELGDSALYLCASSSGGFTEAFFGQGTRLTVV.

In the case of this clone: Other DNA sequences in this specimen translate into the identical CDR3. The chain couples TRBV19 to TRBJ1-5; 7 nucleotides agree with TRBD1. Germline CDR1 reads LNHDA; CDR2 reads SQIVND (reference sequence). This CDR3 spans 14 amino acids. Trimming at V came to 5 bases and at J to 2 bases, leaving 3 bases not matched to a gene. CDR3 coding DNA: TGTGCCAGTAGTCTGCAGGGGGGCAATCAGCCCCAGCATTTT. Amino acid sequence: CASSLQGGNQPQHF.

The chain recombines TRBV7-3 with TRBJ1-1; D gene ambiguous. Germline CDR1 SGHTA, CDR2 FQGTGA. V lost 2 bases and J lost 3, with 13 bases in between. The CDR3 length is 15 residues. The CDR3 reads CASSLLPAGDTEAFF. CDR3 sequence (DNA): TGTGCCAGCAGCTTACTACCGGCCGGGGACACTGAAGCTTTCTTT.

The V gene is TRBV5-1, the J gene TRBJ2-2; no clear D. The CDR3 sequence is 11 residues long. The V end lost 2 bases, the J end lost 6 bases, and 2 bases lay between the germline ends. CDR1 is SGHRS, CDR2 YFSETQ, per germline. The CDR3 DNA sequence: TGCGCCAGCAGCTTCTCCGGGGAGCTGTTTTTT. Translated, it gives CASSFSGELFF.

The gene calls are TRBV11-2 and TRBJ2-2, with TRBD1 matching 11 bases. V lost 4 bases and J lost 5; bases outside the gene matches: 12. The CDR3 is 18 residues long. Germline V gives CDR1 SGHAT, CDR2 FQNNGV. For the CDR3, the DNA is TGTGCCAGCAGCTCCCCTGACGGGACAGGGGGGGGGACCGGGGAGCTGTTTTTT. It yields the protein CASSSPDGTGGGTGELFF.

The V gene is TRBV7-9, the J gene TRBJ2-2; TRBD1 aligns across 9 bases. The germline CDR1 and CDR2 sequences are SEHNR and FQNEAQ (reference sequence). The CDR3 totals 17 residues. After removal of 7 bases from V and 7 bases from J, the junction contained 16 bases not matched to a gene. CDR3 region: CASTPPGQGPGGGELFF. The CDR3 DNA reads as TGTGCCAGCACCCCCCCGGGACAGGGCCCTGGGGGCGGGGAGCTGTTTTTT.

The chain joins TRBV4-1 to TRBJ1-1; D unresolved. Germline V gene lookup returns CDR1 MGHRA and CDR2 YSYEKL. The CDR3 is 15 residues long. Trimming pared 0 bases from V and 1 base from J, leaving 9 bases between. Here the CDR3 reads CASSQEFGSNTEAFF. CDR3 DNA: TGCGCCAGCAGCCAAGAGTTCGGCTCGAACACTGAAGCTTTCTTT.

This chain uses TRBV9 with TRBJ2-1; D remains ambiguous. V was shortened by 1 base and J by 7 bases, with 12 bases between the two germline ends. Germline CDR1 reads SGDLS; CDR2 reads YYNGEE. CDR3 length equals 14 residues. The DNA for the CDR3 is TGTGCCAGCAGCGTATTTGTAGTGGATAATGAGCAGTTCTTC. Encoded protein: CASSVFVVDNEQFF.

The chain combines TRBV10-2 with TRBJ2-1; 9 bases are shared with TRBD1. The CDR3 runs to 15 residues. The V and J ends lost 4 bases and 6 bases, in that order; junction bases with no gene match: 7. Germline V gene data show CDR1 as WSHSY and CDR2 as SAAADI. CDR3 protein: CASSAPGQGSNEQFF. CDR3 nucleotides: TGCGCCAGCAGTGCCCCGGGACAGGGCTCCAATGAGCAGTTCTTC.

The genes are TRBV29-1 and TRBJ2-7; D perhaps matches TRBD2 (6 bases). The V end lost 4 bases, the J end lost 3 bases, and 16 bases lay between the germline ends. Germline values: CDR1 SQVTM, CDR2 ANQGSEA. The CDR3 contains 14 residues. The CDR3 DNA sequence: TGCAGCGTTGTTTTCCGGGACTCCGACTACGAGCAGTACTTC. Amino acid sequence: CSVVFRDSDYEQYF.

The chain is built from TRBV27 and TRBJ2-5; no clear D gene. With the DNA end fitting TRBJ2-7 better, the J assignment may be wrong. The germline gives CDR1 MNHEY, CDR2 SMNVEV (reference sequence). CDR3 size: 16 residues. CDR3 nucleotide sequence: TGTGCCAGCAGTTTATCTGGGCTGGGTAGAAGGTACGAGCAGTACTTC. Translated, it gives CASSLSGLGRRYEQYF.

The chain joins TRBV11-2 to TRBJ2-4; possible D gene TRBD1, 8 bases. The CDR3 runs 17 residues. V was clipped by 2 bases and J by 9 bases, with 23 bases between them. In germline, CDR1 is SGHAT, CDR2 FQNNGV. The CDR3 protein is CASSLWGGARTGTIQYF. CDR3 DNA: TGTGCCAGCAGCTTATGGGGGGGCGCCCGGACAGGGACCATTCAGTACTTC.

This clone was observed a handful of times. This rearrangement joins TRBV19 to TRBJ2-1, with TRBD1 matching 7 bases. The CDR3 sequence is 14 residues long. V gave up 6 bases and J gave up 3 bases; unmatched junction bases: 5. The V gene's germline CDR1 is LNHDA and CDR2 SQIVND (reference sequence). CDR3 amino acids: CASSPGTDYNEQFF. In DNA, the CDR3 is TGTGCCAGTAGCCCCGGGACAGACTACAATGAGCAGTTCTTC.